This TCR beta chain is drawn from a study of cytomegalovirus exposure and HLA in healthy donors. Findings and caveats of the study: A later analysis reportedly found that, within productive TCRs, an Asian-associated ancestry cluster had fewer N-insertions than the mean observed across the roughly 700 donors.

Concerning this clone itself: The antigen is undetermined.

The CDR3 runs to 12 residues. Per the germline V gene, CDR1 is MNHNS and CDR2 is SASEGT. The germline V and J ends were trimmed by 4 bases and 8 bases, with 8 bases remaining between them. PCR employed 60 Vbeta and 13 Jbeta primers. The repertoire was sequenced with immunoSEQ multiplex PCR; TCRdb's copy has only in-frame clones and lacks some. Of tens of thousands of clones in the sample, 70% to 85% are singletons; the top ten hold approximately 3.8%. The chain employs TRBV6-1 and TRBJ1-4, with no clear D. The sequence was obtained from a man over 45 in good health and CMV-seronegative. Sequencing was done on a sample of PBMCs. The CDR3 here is CASSALGEKLFF. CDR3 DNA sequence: TGTGCCAGCAGTGCCCTCGGGGAAAAACTGTTTTTT.